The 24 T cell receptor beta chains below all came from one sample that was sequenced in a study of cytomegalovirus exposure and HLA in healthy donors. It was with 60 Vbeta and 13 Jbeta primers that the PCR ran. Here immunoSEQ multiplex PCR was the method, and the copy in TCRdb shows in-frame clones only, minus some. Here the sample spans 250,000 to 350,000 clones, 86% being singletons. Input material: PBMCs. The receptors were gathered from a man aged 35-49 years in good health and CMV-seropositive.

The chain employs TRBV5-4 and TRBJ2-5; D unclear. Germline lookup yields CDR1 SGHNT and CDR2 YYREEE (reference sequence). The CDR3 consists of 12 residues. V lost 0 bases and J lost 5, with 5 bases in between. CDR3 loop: CASSLVGETQYF. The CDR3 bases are TGTGCCAGCAGCTTGGTCGGGGAGACCCAGTACTTC. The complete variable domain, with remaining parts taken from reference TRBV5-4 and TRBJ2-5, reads ETGVTQSPTHLIKTRGQQVTLRCSSQSGHNTVSWYQQALGQGPQFIFQYYREEENGRGNFPPRFSGLQFPNYSSELNVNALELDDSALYLCASSLVGETQYFGPGTRLLVL.

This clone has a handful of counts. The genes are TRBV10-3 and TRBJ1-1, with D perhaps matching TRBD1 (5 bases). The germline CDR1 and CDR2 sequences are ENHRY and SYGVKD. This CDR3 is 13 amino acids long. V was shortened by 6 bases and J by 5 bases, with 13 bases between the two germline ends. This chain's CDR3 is CAIRDLEGTEAFF. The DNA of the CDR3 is TGTGCCATCAGGGACTTGGAGGGGACTGAAGCTTTCTTT.

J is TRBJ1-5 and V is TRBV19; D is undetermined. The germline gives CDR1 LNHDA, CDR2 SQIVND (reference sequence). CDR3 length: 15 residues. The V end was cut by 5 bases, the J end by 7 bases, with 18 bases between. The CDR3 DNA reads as TGTGCCAGTAGTGCGGGGTCTCCCTCGATCCAGCCCCAGCATTTT. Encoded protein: CASSAGSPSIQPQHF.

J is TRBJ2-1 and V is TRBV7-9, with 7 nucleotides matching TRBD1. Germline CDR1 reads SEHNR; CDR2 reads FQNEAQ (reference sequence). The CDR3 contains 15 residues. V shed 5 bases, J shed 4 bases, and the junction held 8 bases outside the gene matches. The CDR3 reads CASSPHGTDYNEQFF. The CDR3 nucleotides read TGTGCCAGCAGCCCTCACGGGACAGATTACAATGAGCAGTTCTTC.

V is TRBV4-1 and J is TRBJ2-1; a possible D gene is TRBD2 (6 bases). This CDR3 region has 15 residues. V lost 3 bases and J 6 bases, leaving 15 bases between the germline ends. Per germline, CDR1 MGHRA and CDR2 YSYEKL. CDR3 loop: CASSQLSGGTNEQFF. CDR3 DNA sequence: TGCGCCAGCAGCCAGCTCTCCGGCGGGACCAATGAGCAGTTCTTC.

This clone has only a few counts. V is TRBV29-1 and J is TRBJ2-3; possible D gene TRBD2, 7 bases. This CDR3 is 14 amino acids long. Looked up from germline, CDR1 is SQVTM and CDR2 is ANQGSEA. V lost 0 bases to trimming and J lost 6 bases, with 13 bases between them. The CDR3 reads CSVEDGGGVDTQYF. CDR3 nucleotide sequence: TGCAGCGTTGAAGACGGAGGGGGGGTGGATACGCAGTATTTT.

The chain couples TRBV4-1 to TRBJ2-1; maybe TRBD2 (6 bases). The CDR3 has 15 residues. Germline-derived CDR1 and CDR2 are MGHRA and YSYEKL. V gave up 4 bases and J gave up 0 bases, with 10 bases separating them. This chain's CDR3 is CASSLAASSYNEQFF. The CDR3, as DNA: TGCGCCAGCAGCCTAGCGGCCAGCTCCTACAATGAGCAGTTCTTC.

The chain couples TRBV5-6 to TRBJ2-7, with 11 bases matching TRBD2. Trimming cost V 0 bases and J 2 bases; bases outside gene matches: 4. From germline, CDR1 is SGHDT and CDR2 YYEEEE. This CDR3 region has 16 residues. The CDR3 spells CASSLAGLADPYEQYF. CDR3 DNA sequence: TGTGCCAGCAGCTTGGCGGGACTAGCGGATCCCTACGAGCAGTACTTC.

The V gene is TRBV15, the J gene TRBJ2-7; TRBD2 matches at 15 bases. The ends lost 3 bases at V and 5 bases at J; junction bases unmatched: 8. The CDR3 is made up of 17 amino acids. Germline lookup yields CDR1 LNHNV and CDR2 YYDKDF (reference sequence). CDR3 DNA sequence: TGTGCCACCAGCAGGCCGGGACTAGCGGGAGGACCGCACGAGCAGTACTTC. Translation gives CATSRPGLAGGPHEQYF.

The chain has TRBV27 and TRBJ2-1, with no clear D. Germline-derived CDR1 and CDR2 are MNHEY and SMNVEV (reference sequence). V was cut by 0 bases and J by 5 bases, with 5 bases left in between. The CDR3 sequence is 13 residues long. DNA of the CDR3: TGTGCCAGCAGTTTATCCAGGAACAATGAGCAGTTCTTC. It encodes CASSLSRNNEQFF.

CDR3 sequence: CASSLLRGRRTEAFF. CDR3 sequence (DNA): TGTGCCAGCAGCCTCTTAAGGGGGAGAAGGACTGAAGCTTTCTTT. The V and J genes are TRBV5-6 and TRBJ1-1, with D perhaps matching TRBD1 (6 bases). Germline CDR1 is SGHDT and CDR2 is YYEEEE. The CDR3 is 15 residues long. With 4 bases removed from V and 5 bases from J, the gap between germline ends came to 18 bases.

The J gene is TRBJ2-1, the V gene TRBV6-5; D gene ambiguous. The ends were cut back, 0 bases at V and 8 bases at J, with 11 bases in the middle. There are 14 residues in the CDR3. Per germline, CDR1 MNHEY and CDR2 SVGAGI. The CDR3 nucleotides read TGTGCCAGCAGTTACTCTGAGCGAGTCTATGAGCAGTTCTTC. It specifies CASSYSERVYEQFF.

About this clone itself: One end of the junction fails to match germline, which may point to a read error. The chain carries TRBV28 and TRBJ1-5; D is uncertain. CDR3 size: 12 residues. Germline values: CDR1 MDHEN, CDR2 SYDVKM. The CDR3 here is CASSKYTMPQHF. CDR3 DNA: TGTGCGAGCAGCAAATACACGATGCCCCAGCATTTT.

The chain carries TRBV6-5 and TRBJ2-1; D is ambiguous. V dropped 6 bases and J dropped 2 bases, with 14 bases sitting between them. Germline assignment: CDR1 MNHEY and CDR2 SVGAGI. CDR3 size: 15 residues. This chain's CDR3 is CASSQETPAYNEQFF. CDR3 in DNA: TGTGCCAGCAGCCAAGAGACTCCTGCCTACAATGAGCAGTTCTTC.

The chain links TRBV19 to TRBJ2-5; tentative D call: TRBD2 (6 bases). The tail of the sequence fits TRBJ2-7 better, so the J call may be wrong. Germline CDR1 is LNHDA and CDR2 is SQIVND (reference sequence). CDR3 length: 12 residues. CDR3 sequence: CASSNPGLEQYF. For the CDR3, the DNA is TGTGCCAGTAGTAACCCGGGACTCGAGCAGTACTTC.

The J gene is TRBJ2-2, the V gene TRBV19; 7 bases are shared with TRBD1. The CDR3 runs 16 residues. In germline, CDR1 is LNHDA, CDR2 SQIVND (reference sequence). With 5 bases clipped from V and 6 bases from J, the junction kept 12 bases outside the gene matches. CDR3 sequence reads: CASSLPQGLRAGELFF. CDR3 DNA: TGTGCCAGTAGTCTTCCACAGGGGTTGAGGGCCGGGGAGCTGTTTTTT.

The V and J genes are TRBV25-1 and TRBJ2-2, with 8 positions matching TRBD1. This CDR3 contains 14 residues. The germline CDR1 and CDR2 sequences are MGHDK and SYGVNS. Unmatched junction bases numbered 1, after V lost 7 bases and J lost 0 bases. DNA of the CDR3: TGTGCCAGCAAGGGACAGGCGAACACCGGGGAGCTGTTTTTT. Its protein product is CASKGQANTGELFF.

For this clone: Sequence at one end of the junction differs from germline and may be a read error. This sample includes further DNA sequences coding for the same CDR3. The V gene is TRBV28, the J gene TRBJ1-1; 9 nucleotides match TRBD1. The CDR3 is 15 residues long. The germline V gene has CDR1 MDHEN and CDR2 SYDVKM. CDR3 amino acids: CASSLWGTGWTEAFF. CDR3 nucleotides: TGCGCCAGCAGTTTATGGGGGACAGGGTGGACTGAAGCTTTCTTT.

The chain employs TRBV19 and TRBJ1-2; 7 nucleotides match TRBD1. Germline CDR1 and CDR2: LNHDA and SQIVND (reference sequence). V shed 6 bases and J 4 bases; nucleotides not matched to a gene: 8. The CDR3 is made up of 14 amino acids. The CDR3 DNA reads TGTGCCAGTAGCACAGGGGCCTCCAGCTATGGCTACACCTTC. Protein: CASSTGASSYGYTF.

The CDR3 region is CATTGTHTDTQYF. The CDR3 DNA reads as TGCGCCACCACCGGGACTCACACAGATACGCAGTATTTT. The V gene is TRBV5-1, the J gene TRBJ2-3; tentatively, D is TRBD2 (6 bases). The CDR3 runs 13 residues. Germline-derived CDR1 and CDR2 are SGHRS and YFSETQ. The V end was cut by 9 bases, the J end by 2 bases, with 13 bases between.

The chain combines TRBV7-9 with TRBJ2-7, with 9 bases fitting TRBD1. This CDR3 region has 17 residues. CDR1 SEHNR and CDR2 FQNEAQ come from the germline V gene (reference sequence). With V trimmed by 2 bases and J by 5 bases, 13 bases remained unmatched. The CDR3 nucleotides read TGTGCCAGCAGCTTAATAGCACCGGGACAGGGTTTAGACGAGCAGTACTTC. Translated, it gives CASSLIAPGQGLDEQYF. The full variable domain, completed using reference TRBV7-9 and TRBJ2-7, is DTGVSQNPRHKITKRGQNVTFRCDPISEHNRLYWYRQTLGQGPEFLTYFQNEAQLEKSRLLSDRFSAERPKGSFSTLEIQRTEQGDSAMYLCASSLIAPGQGLDEQYFGPGTRLTVT.

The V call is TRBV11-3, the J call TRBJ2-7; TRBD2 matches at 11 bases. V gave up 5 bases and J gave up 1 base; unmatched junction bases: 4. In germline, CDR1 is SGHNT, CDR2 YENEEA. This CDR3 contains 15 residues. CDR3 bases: TGTGCCAGCAGCGGTACTAGCGGGAGTTCCTACGAGCAGTACTTC. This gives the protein CASSGTSGSSYEQYF. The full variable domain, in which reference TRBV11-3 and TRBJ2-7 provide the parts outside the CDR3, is EAGVVQSPRYKIIEKKQPVAFWCNPISGHNTLYWYLQNLGQGPELLIRYENEEAVDDSQLPKDRFSAERLKGVDSTLKIQPAELGDSAVYLCASSGTSGSSYEQYFGPGTRLTVT.

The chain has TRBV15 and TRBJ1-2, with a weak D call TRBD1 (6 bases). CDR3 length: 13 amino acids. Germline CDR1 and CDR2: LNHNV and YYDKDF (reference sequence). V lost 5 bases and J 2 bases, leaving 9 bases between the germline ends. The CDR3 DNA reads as TGTGCCACCAGCGGACAGCTAAACTATGGCTACACCTTC. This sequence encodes CATSGQLNYGYTF.

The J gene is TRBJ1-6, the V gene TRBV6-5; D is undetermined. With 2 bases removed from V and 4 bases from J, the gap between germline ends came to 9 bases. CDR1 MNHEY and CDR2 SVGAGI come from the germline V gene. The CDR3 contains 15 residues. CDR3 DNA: TGTGCCAGCAGTTACCGGGAGGGTTATAATTCACCCCTCCACTTT. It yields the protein CASSYREGYNSPLHF.